This is a list of T cell receptor beta chains from one sample in a study of blood T cell repertoires in COVID-19. The data were produced by immunoSEQ multiplex PCR, yet TCRdb's version contains in-frame clones alone and is incomplete. The data contain around 100,000 clones, approximately 84% of them singletons. The sequenced sample was peripheral blood. The receptors shown here come from a man in his fifties or sixties with acute or convalescent COVID-19. Both conserved end residues are trimmed from each CDR3. Fields, in order: V gene, J gene, D gene, CDR3 protein. D genes are given only for firm matches.

TRBV29-1	TRBJ2-3	TRBD2	SVVGLAGPDTQY
TRBV12-5	TRBJ1-5	TRBD1	ASGLGRDQGAWQPQH
TRBV7-8	TRBJ1-2	.	ASSFRRQDLNGYT
TRBV10-3	TRBJ1-5	.	AISPTDNQPQH
TRBV5-1	TRBJ1-1	TRBD1	ASSLRRQGLGNTEAF
TRBV6-4	TRBJ2-2	TRBD2	ASTDSASGTGELF
TRBV5-1	TRBJ2-7	TRBD2	ASSLVASGLSYEQY
TRBV14	TRBJ2-1	TRBD2	ASSQDLAGVGEQF
TRBV3-1/TRBV3-2	TRBJ2-2	TRBD2	ASSASGDANTGELF
TRBV29-1	TRBJ2-3	TRBD1	SVEGRGNRDTQY
TRBV2	TRBJ2-7	TRBD2	ASSALTSGSSYEQY
TRBV10-3	TRBJ2-7	.	AISERGGQVGYEQY
TRBV19	TRBJ2-2	TRBD2	ASRSSGRAGAGELF
TRBV5-6	TRBJ1-2	TRBD1	ASGVRQGAHKNYGYT
TRBV18	TRBJ2-1	.	ASSPAAGYEQF
TRBV5-4	TRBJ1-4	.	ASSSPQGSGEKLF
TRBV18	TRBJ1-6	.	ASSLEPNSPLH
TRBV6-5	TRBJ2-2	.	ATSTTNTGELF
TRBV6-5	TRBJ1-1	.	ASSYPGMTEAF
TRBV7-9	TRBJ2-3	.	ASSLGGPDTQY
TRBV15	TRBJ2-3	.	ATSRGGFTDTQY
TRBV7-6	TRBJ1-3	.	ASSYGREEGAGNTIY
TRBV19	TRBJ2-1	TRBD1	ASSKGARSYNEQF
TRBV5-1	TRBJ1-2	.	ASSSAENYGYT
TRBV10-3	TRBJ2-2	TRBD2	ATWRTSGRNTGELF
TRBV6-5	TRBJ1-1	.	ASSQNTDNTEAF
TRBV4-1	TRBJ1-2	.	ASSQVRGLLRGYT
TRBV19	TRBJ2-1	.	ASSTHASFQAVSSYNEQF
TRBV7-9	TRBJ1-2	.	ASSLRLVARSRRDGYT
TRBV3-1/TRBV3-2	TRBJ2-2	.	ASRISTGELF
TRBV19	TRBJ1-2	.	ASSVGRESHGYT
TRBV7-2	TRBJ2-1	.	ASSLERLTYNEQF
TRBV3-1/TRBV3-2	TRBJ1-4	.	ASSQVPRDNEKLF
TRBV6-5	TRBJ1-5	.	ASSMGGARNQPQH
TRBV9	TRBJ1-1	.	ASSAMGGNPEAF
TRBV7-2	TRBJ2-2	TRBD2	ASSLIAGGNTGELF
TRBV18	TRBJ1-5	.	ASSDSYRPSSNQPQH
TRBV6-5	TRBJ2-2	.	ASWVQGAGELF
TRBV7-2	TRBJ1-1	.	ASSPGQWVRTEAF
TRBV6-5	TRBJ2-2	TRBD2	ASSYGGLATGELF
TRBV15	TRBJ2-7	.	ATGRGQPYEQY
TRBV5-5	TRBJ1-2	.	ASSLAAGDYGYT